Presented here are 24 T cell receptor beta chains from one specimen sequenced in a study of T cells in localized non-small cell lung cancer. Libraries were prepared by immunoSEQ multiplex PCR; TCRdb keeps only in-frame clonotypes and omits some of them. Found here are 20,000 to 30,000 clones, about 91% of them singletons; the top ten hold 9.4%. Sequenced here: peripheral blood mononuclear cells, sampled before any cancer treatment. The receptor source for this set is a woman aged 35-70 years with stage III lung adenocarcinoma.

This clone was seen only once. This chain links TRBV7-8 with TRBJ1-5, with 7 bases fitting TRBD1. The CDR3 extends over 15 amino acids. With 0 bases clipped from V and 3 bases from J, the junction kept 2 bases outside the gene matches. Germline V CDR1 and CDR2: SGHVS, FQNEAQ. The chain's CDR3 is CASSLAGTVNQPQHF. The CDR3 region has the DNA TGTGCCAGCAGCTTAGCGGGGACAGTCAATCAGCCCCAGCATTTT.

CDR3 bases: TGTGCCAGCAGCTTAACTAGCGGGGCAAACCAAGAGACCCAGTACTTC. It codes for CASSLTSGANQETQYF. The chain uses TRBV7-2 and TRBJ2-5; 10 bases are shared with TRBD2. CDR3 length: 16 amino acids. Per the germline V gene, CDR1 is SGHTA and CDR2 is FQGNSA. With V trimmed by 2 bases and J by 0 bases, 3 bases remained unmatched. The full variable domain, completed using reference TRBV7-2 and TRBJ2-5, is GAGVSQSPSNKVTEKGKDVELRCDPISGHTALYWYRQSLGQGLEFLIYFQGNSAPDKSGLPSDRFSAERTGGSVSTLTIQRTQQEDSAVYLCASSLTSGANQETQYFGPGTRLLVL.

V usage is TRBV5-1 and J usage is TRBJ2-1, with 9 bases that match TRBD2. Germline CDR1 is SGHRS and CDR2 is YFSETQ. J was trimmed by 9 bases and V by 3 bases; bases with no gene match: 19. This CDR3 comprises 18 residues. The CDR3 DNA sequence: TGCGCCAGCAGCTCGCAAACCCTAGCGGGAAGGTATAGAGTTGAGCAGTTCTTC. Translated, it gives CASSSQTLAGRYRVEQFF.

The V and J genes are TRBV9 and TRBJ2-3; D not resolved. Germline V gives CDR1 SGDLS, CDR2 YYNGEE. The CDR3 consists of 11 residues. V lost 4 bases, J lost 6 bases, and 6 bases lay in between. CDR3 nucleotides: TGTGCCAGCAGCCTTACGGATACGCAGTATTTT. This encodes CASSLTDTQYF.

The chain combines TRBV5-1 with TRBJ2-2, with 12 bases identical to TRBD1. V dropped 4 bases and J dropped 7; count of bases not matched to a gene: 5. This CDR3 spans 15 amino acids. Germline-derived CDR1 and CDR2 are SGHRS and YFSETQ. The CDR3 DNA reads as TGCGCCAGCAGCCCGGGACAGGGGGCTGTCGGGGAGCTGTTTTTT. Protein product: CASSPGQGAVGELFF.

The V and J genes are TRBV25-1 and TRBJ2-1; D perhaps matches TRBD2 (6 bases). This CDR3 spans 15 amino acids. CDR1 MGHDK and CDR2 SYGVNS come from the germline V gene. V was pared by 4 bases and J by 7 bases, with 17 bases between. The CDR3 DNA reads TGTGCCAGCAGTGCCGCAGATTCAGGGAGGAATGAGCAGTTCTTC. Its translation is CASSAADSGRNEQFF.

The CDR3 DNA follows: TGTGCCAGCAGGGACGGGACAGGGCGAGGCTACACCTTC. This encodes CASRDGTGRGYTF. The chain employs TRBV6-5 and TRBJ1-2, with 9 nucleotides matching TRBD1. The CDR3 is 13 residues long. The V gene's germline CDR1 is MNHEY and CDR2 SVGAGI. J lost 8 bases, V lost 6 bases, and 7 bases had no gene match.

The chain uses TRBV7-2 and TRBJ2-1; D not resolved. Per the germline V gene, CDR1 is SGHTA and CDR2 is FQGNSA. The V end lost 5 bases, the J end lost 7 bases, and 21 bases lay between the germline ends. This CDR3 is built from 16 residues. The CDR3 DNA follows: TGTGCCAGCAGCCCTAAGAGTAGCAATTTTTATAATGAGCAGTTCTTC. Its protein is CASSPKSSNFYNEQFF.

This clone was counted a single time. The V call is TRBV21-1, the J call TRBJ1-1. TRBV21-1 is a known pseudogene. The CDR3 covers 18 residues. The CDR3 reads CASPPEDRGGKRNTEAFF. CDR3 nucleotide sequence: TGTGCCAGCCCCCCAGAGGATCGGGGAGGCAAACGGAACACTGAAGCTTTCTTT.

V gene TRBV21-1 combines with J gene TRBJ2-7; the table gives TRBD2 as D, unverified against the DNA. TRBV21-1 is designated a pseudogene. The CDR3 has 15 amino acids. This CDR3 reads CASSKVPDWSYEQYF. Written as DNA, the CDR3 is TGTGCCAGCAGCAAAGTCCCTGACTGGTCCTACGAGCAGTACTTC.

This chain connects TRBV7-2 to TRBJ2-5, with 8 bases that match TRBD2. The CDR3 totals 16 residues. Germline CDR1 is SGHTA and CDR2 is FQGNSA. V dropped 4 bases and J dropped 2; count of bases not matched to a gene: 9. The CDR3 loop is CASSSPSGGHQETQYF. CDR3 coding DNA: TGTGCCAGCAGCTCGCCAAGCGGGGGCCATCAAGAGACCCAGTACTTC.

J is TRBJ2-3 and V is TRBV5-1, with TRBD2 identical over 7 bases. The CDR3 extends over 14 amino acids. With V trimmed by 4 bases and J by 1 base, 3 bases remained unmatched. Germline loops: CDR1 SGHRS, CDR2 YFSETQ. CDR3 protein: CASSKTSGTDTQYF. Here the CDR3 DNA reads TGCGCCAGCAGCAAAACTAGCGGCACAGATACGCAGTATTTT.

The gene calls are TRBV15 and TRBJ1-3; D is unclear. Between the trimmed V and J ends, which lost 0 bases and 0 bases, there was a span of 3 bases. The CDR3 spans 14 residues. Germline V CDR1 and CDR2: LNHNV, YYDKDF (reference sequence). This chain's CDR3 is CATSRDTSGNTIYF. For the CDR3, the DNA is TGTGCCACCAGCAGAGATACCTCTGGAAACACCATATATTTT.

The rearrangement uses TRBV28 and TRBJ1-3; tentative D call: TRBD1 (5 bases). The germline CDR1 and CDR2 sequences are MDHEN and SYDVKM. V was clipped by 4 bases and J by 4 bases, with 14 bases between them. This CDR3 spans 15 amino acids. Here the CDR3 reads CASSYEPRTGNTIYF. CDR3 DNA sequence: TGTGCCAGCAGTTACGAACCTCGGACAGGAAACACCATATATTTT.

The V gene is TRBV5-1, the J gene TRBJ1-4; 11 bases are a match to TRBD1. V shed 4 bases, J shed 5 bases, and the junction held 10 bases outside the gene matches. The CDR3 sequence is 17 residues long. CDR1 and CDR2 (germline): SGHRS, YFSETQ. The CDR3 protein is CASSSGQGAAGNEKLFF. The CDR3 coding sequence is TGCGCCAGCAGCAGCGGACAGGGGGCCGCAGGAAATGAAAAACTGTTTTTT.

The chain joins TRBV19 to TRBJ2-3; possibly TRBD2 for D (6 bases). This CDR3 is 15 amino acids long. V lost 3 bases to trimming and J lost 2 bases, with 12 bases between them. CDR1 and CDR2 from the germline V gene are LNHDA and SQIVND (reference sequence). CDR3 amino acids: CASSMVRDSTDTQYF. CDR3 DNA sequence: TGTGCCAGTAGTATGGTGCGGGACTCCACAGATACGCAGTATTTT.

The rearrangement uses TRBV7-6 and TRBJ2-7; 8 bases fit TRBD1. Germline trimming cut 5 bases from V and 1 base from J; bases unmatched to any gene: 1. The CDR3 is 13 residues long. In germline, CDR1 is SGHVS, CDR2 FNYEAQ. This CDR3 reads CASSRTGSYEQYF. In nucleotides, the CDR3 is TGTGCCAGCAGCCGGACAGGGTCCTACGAGCAGTACTTC. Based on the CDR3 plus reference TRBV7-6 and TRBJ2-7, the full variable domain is GAGVSQSPRYKVTKRGQDVALRCDPISGHVSLYWYRQALGQGPEFLTYFNYEAQQDKSGLPNDRFSAERPEGSISTLTIQRTEQRDSAMYRCASSRTGSYEQYFGPGTRLTVT.

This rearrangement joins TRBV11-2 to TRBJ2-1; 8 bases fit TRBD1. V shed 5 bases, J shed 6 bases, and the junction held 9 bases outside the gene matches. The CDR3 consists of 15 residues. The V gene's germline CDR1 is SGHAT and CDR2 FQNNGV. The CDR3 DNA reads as TGTGCCAGCAGCCAACAGGGGGTCCTCTTCAATGAGCAGTTCTTC. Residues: CASSQQGVLFNEQFF.

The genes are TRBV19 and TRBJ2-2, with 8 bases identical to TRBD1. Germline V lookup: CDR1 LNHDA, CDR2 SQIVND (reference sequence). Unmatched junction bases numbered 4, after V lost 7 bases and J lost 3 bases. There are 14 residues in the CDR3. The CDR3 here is CASNDRGDTGELFF. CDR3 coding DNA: TGTGCCAGTAACGACAGGGGAGACACCGGGGAGCTGTTTTTT.

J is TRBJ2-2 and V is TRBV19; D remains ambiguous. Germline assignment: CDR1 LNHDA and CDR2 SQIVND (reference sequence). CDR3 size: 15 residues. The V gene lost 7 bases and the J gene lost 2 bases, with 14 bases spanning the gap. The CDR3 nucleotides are TGTGCCAGTATCAGCGAGAGGCAAAACACCGGGGAGCTGTTTTTT. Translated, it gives CASISERQNTGELFF.

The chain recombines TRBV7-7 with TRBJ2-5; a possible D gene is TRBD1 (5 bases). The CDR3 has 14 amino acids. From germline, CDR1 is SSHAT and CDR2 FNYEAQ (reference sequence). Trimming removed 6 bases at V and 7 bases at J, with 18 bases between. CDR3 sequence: CASSSDVGVGTQYF. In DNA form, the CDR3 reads TGTGCCAGCAGTTCTGATGTAGGGGTGGGGACCCAGTACTTC.

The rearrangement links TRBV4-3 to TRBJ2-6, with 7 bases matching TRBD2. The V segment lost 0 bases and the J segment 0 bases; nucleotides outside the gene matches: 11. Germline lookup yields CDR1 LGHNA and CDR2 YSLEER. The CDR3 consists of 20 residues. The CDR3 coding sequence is TGCGCCAGCAGCCAAGAACCTCCGGGAGGACTAACCTCTGGGGCCAACGTCCTGACTTTC. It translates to CASSQEPPGGLTSGANVLTF.

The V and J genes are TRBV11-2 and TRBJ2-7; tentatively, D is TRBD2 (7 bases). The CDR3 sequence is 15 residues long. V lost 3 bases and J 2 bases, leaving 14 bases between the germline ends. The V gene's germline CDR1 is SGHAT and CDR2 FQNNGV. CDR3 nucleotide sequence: TGTGCCAGCAGCTTGATGGGGGGGCCGCCCTACGAGCAGTACTTC. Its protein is CASSLMGGPPYEQYF.

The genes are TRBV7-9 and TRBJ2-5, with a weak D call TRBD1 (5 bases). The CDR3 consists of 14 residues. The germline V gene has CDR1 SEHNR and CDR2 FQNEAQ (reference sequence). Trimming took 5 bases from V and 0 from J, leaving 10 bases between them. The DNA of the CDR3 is TGTGCCAGCAGCAGATCCAGGGACCAAGAGACCCAGTACTTC. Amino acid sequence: CASSRSRDQETQYF.